The next 12 T cell receptor beta chains were all read from a single sample in a study of metastatic and nonmetastatic thyroid tumors. TCRdb redid the clone calls on the PCR reads using MiXCR. The table shows over 50,000 clones, with 25% to 35% occurring only once. Each patient came to thyroid surgery without any prior treatment (of any kind). The sample was blood. These receptors originate from a female donor with papillary thyroid cancer or a benign thyroid nodule (not recorded which). Some clones in this sample may be carry-over from other donors' samples.

This clone turned up a few times. The chain couples TRBV6-4 to TRBJ2-7; the D call may be TRBD1 or TRBD2 (5 bases each). V was pared by 0 bases and J by 2 bases, with 14 bases between. The CDR3 contains 16 residues. Germline-derived CDR1 and CDR2 are MRHNA and SNTAGT. The CDR3 DNA reads TGTGCCAGCAGTGACTCGCAGGGACCACCTGCCTACGAGCAGTACTTC. Amino acids: CASSDSQGPPAYEQYF.

This chain connects TRBV11-2 to TRBJ2-2, with 9 bases matching TRBD1. Germline V gives CDR1 SGHAT, CDR2 FQNNGV. V lost 8 bases and J lost 7; bases outside the gene matches: 8. There are 14 residues in the CDR3. The DNA of the CDR3 is TGTGCCAGCGGAAAGACAGGGGGTGGCGGGGAGCTGTTTTTT. It encodes CASGKTGGGGELFF.

The DNA of the CDR3 is TGTGCCAGCAGCCAGACTAGCGGGAAAACCTACAATGAGCAGTTCTTC. Protein: CASSQTSGKTYNEQFF. The V call is TRBV11-2, the J call TRBJ2-1; 11 nucleotides line up with TRBD2. CDR1 is SGHAT and CDR2 is FQNNGV in the germline V gene. The CDR3 is 16 residues long. The J segment lost 2 bases and the V segment lost 5 bases, leaving 5 bases of the junction unmatched. Full variable domain (remainder filled in from reference TRBV11-2 and TRBJ2-1): EAGVAQSPRYKIIEKRQSVAFWCNPISGHATLYWYQQILGQGPKLLIQFQNNGVVDDSQLPKDRFSAERLKGVDSTLKIQPAKLEDSAVYLCASSQTSGKTYNEQFFGPGTRLTVL.

This clone came up a few times. The chain is built from TRBV10-3 and TRBJ2-7, with D maybe TRBD2 (5 bases). The V end lost 2 bases, the J end lost 0 bases, and 8 bases lay between the germline ends. The CDR3 is made up of 14 amino acids. Per the germline V gene, CDR1 is ENHRY and CDR2 is SYGVKD. The DNA for the CDR3 is TGTGCCATCAGTGAGACTAGGAGCTCCTACGAGCAGTACTTC. Its translation is CAISETRSSYEQYF.

This clone was recorded a few times. CDR3 in amino acids: CASSYEDRATYF. DNA of the CDR3: TGTGCCAGCAGTTACGAGGACCGAGCGACGTACTTC. This chain joins TRBV6-5 and TRBJ2-7, with D unresolved. In germline, CDR1 is MNHEY, CDR2 SVGAGI. This CDR3 has 12 amino acids. With 2 bases removed from V and 12 bases from J, the gap between germline ends came to 14 bases.

This sequence joins TRBV7-9 and TRBJ1-2, with D possibly TRBD1 on 5 matching bases. Germline CDR1 SEHNR, CDR2 FQNEAQ (reference sequence). This CDR3 has 14 amino acids. Trimming pared 1 base from V and 6 bases from J, leaving 12 bases between. CDR3 sequence reads: CASSLGGLGHGYTF. In DNA form, the CDR3 reads TGTGCCAGCAGCTTAGGAGGGCTGGGACATGGCTACACCTTC.

The rearrangement joins TRBV12-3 or TRBV12-4 to TRBJ2-7; D may be TRBD1 or TRBD2 (5 bases each). V shed 6 bases and J shed 3 bases, with 12 bases lying between them. This CDR3 has 13 amino acids. The CDR3 DNA is TGTGCCAGCAGCTGGGGACGGGACTACGAGCAGTACTTC. Amino acids: CASSWGRDYEQYF.

The rearrangement uses TRBV27 and TRBJ2-3; no definite D call. This CDR3 region has 13 residues. V shed 5 bases and J shed 4 bases, with 10 bases lying between them. Germline V CDR1 and CDR2: MNHEY, SMNVEV (reference sequence). The CDR3 sequence is CASSQVFPDTQYF. The CDR3 DNA reads as TGTGCCAGCAGTCAAGTCTTCCCAGATACGCAGTATTTT.

This sequence joins TRBV18 and TRBJ1-1; tentative D call: TRBD1 (6 bases). CDR1 and CDR2 from the germline V gene are KGHSH and LQKENI. This CDR3 has 17 amino acids. The ends were cut back, 3 bases at V and 0 bases at J, with 17 bases in the middle. The CDR3 DNA sequence: TGTGCCAGCTCACCCGCCAGGGGTTTGGGTCTGAACACTGAAGCTTTCTTT. This gives the protein CASSPARGLGLNTEAFF.

This clone was detected a few times. For the CDR3, the DNA is TGTGCCAGCAGATACTGGGCGCGGGGCCTCTACAATGAGCAGTTCTTC. It is translated as CASRYWARGLYNEQFF. This chain joins TRBV12-3 or TRBV12-4 and TRBJ2-1; TRBD2 might be the D (6 bases). V was cut by 6 bases and J by 3 bases, with 18 bases left in between. The CDR3 length is 16 residues.

This clone was observed a handful of times. V is TRBV12-3 or TRBV12-4 and J is TRBJ1-1, with a tentative D call TRBD1 (6 bases). This CDR3 is 12 amino acids long. V lost 4 bases and J lost 11, with 14 bases in between. In nucleotides, the CDR3 is TGTGCCAGCAGTTCACAGGGATTGAACGCTTTCTTT. Translated: CASSSQGLNAFF.

This clone was counted between two and nine times. The rearrangement joins TRBV6-2 or TRBV6-3 to TRBJ1-2; D uncertain. V dropped 1 base and J dropped 8 bases, with 8 bases sitting between them. The CDR3 runs 12 residues. Germline CDR1 MNHEY, CDR2 SVGEGT. The CDR3 loop is CASSYWGGGYTF. The CDR3 coding sequence is TGTGCCAGCAGTTACTGGGGTGGCGGCTACACCTTC.